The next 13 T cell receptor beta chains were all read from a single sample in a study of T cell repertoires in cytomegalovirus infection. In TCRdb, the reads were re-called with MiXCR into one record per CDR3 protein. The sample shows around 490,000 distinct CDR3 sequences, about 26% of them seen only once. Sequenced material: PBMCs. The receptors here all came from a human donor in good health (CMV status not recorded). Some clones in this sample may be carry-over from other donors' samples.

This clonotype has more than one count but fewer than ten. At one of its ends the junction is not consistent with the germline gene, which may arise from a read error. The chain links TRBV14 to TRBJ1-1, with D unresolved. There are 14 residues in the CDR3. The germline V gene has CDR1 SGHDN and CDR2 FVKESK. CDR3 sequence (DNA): TGTGCTAGCAGCCAAAAGTGGGGAGGGACTGAAGCTTTCTTT. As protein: CASSQKWGGTEAFF.

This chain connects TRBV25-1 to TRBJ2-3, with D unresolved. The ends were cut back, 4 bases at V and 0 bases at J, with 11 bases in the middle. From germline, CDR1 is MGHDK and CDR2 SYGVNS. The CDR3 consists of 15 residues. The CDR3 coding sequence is TGTGCCAGCAGTGGTCTTCAGGAAAGCACAGATACGCAGTATTTT. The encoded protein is CASSGLQESTDTQYF.

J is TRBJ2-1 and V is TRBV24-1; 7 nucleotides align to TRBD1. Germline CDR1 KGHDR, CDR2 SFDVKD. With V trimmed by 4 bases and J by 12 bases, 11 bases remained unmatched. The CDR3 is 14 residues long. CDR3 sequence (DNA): TGTGCCACCAGTGACATGACAGGGCGCTATGGGCAGTTCTTC. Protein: CATSDMTGRYGQFF.

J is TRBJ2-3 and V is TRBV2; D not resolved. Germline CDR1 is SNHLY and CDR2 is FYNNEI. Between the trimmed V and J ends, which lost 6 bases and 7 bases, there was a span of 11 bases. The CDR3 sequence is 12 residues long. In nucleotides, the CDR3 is TGTGCCAGCAGCGAACTGGAGTATACGCAGTATTTT. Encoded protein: CASSELEYTQYF.

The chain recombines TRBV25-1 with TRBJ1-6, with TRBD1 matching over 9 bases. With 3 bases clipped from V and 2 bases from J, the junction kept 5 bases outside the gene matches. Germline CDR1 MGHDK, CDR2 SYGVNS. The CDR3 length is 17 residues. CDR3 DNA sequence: TGTGCCAGCAGTGACTCGGGACAGGGTACCTATAATTCACCCCTCCACTTT. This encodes CASSDSGQGTYNSPLHF.

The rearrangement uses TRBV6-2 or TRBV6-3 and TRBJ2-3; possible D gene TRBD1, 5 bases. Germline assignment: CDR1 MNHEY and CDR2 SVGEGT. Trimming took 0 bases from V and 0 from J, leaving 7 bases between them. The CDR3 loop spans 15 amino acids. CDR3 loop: CASSYSTASTDTQYF. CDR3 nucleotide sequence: TGTGCCAGCAGTTACTCGACAGCAAGCACAGATACGCAGTATTTT.

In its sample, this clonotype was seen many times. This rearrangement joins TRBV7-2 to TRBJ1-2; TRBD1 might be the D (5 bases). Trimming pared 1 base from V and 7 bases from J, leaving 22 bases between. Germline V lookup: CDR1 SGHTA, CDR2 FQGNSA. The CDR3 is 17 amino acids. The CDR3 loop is CASSLGGVAGRTGGYTF. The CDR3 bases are TGTGCCAGCAGCTTAGGAGGTGTTGCAGGGAGAACTGGTGGCTACACCTTC.

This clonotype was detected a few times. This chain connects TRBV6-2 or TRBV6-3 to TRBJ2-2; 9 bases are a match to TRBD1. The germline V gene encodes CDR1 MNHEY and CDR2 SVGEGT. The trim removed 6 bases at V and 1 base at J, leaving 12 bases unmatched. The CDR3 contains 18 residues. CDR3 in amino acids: CASSPQGALGRNTGELFF. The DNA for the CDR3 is TGTGCCAGCAGCCCACAGGGGGCCCTGGGAAGGAACACCGGGGAGCTGTTTTTT.

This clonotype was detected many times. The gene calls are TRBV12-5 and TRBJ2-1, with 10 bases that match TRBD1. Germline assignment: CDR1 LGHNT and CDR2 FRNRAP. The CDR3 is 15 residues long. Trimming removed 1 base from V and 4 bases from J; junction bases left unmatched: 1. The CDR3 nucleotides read TGTGCTAGTGGTTTGGGGACAGGGGGTTACAATGAGCAGTTCTTC. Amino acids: CASGLGTGGYNEQFF.

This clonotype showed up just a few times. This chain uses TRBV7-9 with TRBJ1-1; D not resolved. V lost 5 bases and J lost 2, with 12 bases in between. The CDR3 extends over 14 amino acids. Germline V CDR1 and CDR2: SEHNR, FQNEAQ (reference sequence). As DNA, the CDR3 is TGTGCCAGCAGCCCAACCATGGGAAACACTGAAGCTTTCTTT. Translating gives CASSPTMGNTEAFF.

CDR3: CASSTRHEGADTQYF. The CDR3 nucleotides read TGCGCCAGCAGTACTAGGCATGAGGGCGCAGATACGCAGTATTTT. The chain recombines TRBV4-1 with TRBJ2-3, with TRBD2 as a possible D gene (5 bases). With 6 bases removed from V and 4 bases from J, the gap between germline ends came to 17 bases. The CDR3 totals 15 residues. Germline V gives CDR1 MGHRA, CDR2 YSYEKL.

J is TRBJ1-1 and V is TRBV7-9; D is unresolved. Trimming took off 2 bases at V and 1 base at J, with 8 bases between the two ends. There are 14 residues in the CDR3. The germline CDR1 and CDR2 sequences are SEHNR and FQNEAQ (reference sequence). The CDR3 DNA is TGTGCCAGCAGCTTATACACGGGGAACACTGAAGCTTTCTTT. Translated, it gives CASSLYTGNTEAFF.

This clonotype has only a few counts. The CDR3 coding sequence is TGTGCCAGCAGCTTAGGCGGACTAGCAACTTACACAGATACGCAGTATTTT. Its protein product is CASSLGGLATYTDTQYF. The chain is built from TRBV7-6 and TRBJ2-3; 8 positions agree with TRBD2. CDR3 length: 17 amino acids. The ends lost 1 base at V and 2 bases at J; junction bases unmatched: 8. Germline assignment: CDR1 SGHVS and CDR2 FNYEAQ. The full variable domain, in which reference TRBV7-6 and TRBJ2-3 provide the parts outside the CDR3, is GAGVSQSPRYKVTKRGQDVALRCDPISGHVSLYWYRQALGQGPEFLTYFNYEAQQDKSGLPNDRFSAERPEGSISTLTIQRTEQRDSAMYRCASSLGGLATYTDTQYFGPGTRLTVL.